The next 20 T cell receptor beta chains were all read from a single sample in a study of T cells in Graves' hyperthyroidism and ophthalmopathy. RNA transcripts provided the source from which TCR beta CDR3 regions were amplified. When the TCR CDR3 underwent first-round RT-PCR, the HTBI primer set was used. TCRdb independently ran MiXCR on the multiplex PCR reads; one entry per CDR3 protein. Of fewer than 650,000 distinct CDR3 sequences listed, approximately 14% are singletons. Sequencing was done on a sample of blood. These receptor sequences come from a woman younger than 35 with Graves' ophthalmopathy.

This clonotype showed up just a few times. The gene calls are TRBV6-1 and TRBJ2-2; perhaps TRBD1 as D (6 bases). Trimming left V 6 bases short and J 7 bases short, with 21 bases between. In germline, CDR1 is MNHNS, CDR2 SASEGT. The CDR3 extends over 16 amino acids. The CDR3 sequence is CASSPNMRGRGGELFF. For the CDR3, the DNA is TGTGCCAGCAGCCCTAATATGAGGGGGAGAGGCGGGGAGCTGTTTTTT.

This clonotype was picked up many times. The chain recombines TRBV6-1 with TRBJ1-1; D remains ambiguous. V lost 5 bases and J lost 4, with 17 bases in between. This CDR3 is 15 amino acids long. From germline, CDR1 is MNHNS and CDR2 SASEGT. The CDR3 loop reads CASSPPLDRTTEAFF. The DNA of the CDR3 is TGTGCCAGCAGTCCCCCGCTAGATCGGACCACTGAAGCTTTCTTT.

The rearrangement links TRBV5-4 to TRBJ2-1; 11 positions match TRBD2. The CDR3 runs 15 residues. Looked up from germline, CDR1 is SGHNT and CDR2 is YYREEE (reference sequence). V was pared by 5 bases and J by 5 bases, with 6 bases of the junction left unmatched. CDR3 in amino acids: CASRVAGGPDNEQFF. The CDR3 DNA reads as TGTGCCAGCAGAGTAGCGGGAGGGCCGGACAATGAGCAGTTCTTC.

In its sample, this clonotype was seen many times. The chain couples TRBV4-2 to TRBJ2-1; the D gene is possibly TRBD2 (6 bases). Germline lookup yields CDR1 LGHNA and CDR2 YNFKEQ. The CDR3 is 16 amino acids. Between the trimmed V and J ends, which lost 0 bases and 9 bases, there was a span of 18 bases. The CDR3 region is CASSQDRRPGLSEQFF. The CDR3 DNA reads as TGTGCCAGCAGCCAAGATAGAAGACCGGGACTCTCTGAGCAGTTCTTC.

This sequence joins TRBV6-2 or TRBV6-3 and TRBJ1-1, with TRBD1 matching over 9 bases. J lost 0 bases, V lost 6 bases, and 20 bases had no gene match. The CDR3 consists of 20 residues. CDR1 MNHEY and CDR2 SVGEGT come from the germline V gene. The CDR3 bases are TGTGCCAGCAGCCAAGGACAGGGGCTGCTACCGCCTAGAATGAACACTGAAGCTTTCTTT. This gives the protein CASSQGQGLLPPRMNTEAFF.

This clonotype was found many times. The CDR3 nucleotides read TGTGCCAGCAGCCCCCATGAGCCGAGTAGAGGAGGCTACACCTTC. It yields the protein CASSPHEPSRGGYTF. The chain couples TRBV7-2 to TRBJ1-2, with no clear D. There are 15 residues in the CDR3. Germline V CDR1 and CDR2: SGHTA, FQGNSA. Deletions cut 5 bases from V and 8 bases from J, with 21 bases between.

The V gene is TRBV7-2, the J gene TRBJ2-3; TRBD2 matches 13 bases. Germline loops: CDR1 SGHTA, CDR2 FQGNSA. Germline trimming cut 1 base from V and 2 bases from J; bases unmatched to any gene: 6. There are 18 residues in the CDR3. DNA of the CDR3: TGTGCCAGCAGCTTAGGGACTAGCGGGAGAGGCCCCACAGATACGCAGTATTTT. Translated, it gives CASSLGTSGRGPTDTQYF. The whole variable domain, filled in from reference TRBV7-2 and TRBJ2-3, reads GAGVSQSPSNKVTEKGKDVELRCDPISGHTALYWYRQSLGQGLEFLIYFQGNSAPDKSGLPSDRFSAERTGGSVSTLTIQRTQQEDSAVYLCASSLGTSGRGPTDTQYFGPGTRLTVL.

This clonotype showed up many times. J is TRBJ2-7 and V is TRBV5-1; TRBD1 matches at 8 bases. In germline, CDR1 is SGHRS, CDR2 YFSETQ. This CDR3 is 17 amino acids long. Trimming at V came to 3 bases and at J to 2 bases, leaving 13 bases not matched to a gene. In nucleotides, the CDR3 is TGCGCCAGCAGCTATTTACCACCGACAGGGGTCACCTACGAGCAGTACTTC. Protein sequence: CASSYLPPTGVTYEQYF.

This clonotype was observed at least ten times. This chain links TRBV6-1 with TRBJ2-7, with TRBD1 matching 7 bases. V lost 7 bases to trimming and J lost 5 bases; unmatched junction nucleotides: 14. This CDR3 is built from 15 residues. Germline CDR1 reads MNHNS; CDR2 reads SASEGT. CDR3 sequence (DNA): TGTGCCAGCACCTCGTTGCCCGGGACAGCCGACGAGCAGTACTTC. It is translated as CASTSLPGTADEQYF.

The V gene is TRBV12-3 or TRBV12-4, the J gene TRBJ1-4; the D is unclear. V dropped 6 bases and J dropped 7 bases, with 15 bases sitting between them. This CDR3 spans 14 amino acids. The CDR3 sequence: CASSRLGIGEKLFF. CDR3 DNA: TGTGCCAGCAGCCGTCTGGGTATCGGTGAAAAACTGTTTTTT.

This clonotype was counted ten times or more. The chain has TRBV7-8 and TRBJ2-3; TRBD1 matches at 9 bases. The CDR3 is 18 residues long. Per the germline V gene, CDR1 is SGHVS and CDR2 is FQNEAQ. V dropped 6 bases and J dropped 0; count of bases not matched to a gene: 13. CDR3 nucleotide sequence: TGTGCCAGCAGTTCACCGGCCCTACAGGGGGCTAGCACAGATACGCAGTATTTT. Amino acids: CASSSPALQGASTDTQYF.

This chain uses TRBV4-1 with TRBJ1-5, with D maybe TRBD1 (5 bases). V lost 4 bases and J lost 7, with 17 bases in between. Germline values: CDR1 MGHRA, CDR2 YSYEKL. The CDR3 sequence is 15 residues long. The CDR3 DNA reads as TGCGCCAGCAGCCTTACCCAGGGTGACCCCCAGCCCCAGCATTTT. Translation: CASSLTQGDPQPQHF.

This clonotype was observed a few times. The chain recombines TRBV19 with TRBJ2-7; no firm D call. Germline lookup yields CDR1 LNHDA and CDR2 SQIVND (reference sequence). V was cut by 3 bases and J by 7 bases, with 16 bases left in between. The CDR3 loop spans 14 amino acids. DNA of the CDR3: TGTGCCAGTAGTATTGAGAGACGGGCTGGAGAGCAGTACTTC. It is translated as CASSIERRAGEQYF.

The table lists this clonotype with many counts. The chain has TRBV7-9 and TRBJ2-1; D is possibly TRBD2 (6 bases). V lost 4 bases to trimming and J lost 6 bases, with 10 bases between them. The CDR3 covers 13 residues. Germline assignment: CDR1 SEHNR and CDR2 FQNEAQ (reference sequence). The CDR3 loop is CASSSGLGNEQFF. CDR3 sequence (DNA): TGTGCCAGCAGCTCGGGACTGGGCAATGAGCAGTTCTTC.

The CDR3 DNA reads TGTGCCAGCAGAGTACGCAGGGGTGGGGGGGTGGTGAACACTGAAGCTTTCTTT. This gives the protein CASRVRRGGGVVNTEAFF. This chain links TRBV2 with TRBJ1-1; maybe TRBD1 (6 bases). CDR3 length equals 18 residues. Germline V gene data show CDR1 as SNHLY and CDR2 as FYNNEI. The ends were cut back, 6 bases at V and 0 bases at J, with 23 bases in the middle.

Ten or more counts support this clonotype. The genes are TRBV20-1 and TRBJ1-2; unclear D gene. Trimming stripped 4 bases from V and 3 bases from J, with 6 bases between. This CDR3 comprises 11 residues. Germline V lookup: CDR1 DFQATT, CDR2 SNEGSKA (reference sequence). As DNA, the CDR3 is TGCAGTGCTATGGAAGACTATGGCTACACCTTC. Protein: CSAMEDYGYTF.

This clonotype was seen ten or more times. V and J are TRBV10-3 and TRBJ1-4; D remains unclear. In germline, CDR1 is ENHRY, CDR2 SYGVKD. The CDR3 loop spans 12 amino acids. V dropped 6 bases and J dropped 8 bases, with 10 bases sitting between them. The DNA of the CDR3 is TGTGCCATCAGAGCAGCTGGGGAAAAACTGTTTTTT. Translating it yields CAIRAAGEKLFF.

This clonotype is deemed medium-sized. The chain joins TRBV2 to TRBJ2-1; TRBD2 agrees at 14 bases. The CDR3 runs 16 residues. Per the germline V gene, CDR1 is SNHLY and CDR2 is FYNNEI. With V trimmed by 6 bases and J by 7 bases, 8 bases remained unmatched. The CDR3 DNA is TGTGCCAGCAGGGAGAGACTAGCGGGAGGGTCTAATGAGCAGTTCTTC. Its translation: CASRERLAGGSNEQFF.

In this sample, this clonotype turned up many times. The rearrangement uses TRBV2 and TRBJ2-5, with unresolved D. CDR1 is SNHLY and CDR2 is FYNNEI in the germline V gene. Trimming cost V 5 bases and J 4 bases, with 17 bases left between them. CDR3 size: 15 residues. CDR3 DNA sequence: TGTGCCAGCAGTTCACTGGGGATAACGGGAGAGACCCAGTACTTC. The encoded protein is CASSSLGITGETQYF.

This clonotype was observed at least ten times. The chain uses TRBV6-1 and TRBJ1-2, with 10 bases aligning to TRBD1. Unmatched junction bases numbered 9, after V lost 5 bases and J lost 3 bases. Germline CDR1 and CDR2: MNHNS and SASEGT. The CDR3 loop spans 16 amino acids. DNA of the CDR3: TGTGCCAGCAGTCCACGCGGGACAGGGGTCGACTATGGCTACACCTTC. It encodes CASSPRGTGVDYGYTF.